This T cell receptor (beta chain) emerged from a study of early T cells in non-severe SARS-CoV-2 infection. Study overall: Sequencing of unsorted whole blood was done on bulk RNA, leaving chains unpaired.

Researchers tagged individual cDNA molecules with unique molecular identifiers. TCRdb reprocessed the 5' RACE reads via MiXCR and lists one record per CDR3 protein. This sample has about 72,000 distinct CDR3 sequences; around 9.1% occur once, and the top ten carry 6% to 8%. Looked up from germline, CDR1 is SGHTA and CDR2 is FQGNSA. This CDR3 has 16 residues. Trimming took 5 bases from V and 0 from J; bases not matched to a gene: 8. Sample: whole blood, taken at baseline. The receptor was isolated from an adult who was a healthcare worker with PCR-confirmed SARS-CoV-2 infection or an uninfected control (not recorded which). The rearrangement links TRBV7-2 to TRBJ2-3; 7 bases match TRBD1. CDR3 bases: TGTGCCAGCAGCACCCGGACAGGAACGAGCACAGATACGCAGTATTTT. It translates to CASSTRTGTSTDTQYF.